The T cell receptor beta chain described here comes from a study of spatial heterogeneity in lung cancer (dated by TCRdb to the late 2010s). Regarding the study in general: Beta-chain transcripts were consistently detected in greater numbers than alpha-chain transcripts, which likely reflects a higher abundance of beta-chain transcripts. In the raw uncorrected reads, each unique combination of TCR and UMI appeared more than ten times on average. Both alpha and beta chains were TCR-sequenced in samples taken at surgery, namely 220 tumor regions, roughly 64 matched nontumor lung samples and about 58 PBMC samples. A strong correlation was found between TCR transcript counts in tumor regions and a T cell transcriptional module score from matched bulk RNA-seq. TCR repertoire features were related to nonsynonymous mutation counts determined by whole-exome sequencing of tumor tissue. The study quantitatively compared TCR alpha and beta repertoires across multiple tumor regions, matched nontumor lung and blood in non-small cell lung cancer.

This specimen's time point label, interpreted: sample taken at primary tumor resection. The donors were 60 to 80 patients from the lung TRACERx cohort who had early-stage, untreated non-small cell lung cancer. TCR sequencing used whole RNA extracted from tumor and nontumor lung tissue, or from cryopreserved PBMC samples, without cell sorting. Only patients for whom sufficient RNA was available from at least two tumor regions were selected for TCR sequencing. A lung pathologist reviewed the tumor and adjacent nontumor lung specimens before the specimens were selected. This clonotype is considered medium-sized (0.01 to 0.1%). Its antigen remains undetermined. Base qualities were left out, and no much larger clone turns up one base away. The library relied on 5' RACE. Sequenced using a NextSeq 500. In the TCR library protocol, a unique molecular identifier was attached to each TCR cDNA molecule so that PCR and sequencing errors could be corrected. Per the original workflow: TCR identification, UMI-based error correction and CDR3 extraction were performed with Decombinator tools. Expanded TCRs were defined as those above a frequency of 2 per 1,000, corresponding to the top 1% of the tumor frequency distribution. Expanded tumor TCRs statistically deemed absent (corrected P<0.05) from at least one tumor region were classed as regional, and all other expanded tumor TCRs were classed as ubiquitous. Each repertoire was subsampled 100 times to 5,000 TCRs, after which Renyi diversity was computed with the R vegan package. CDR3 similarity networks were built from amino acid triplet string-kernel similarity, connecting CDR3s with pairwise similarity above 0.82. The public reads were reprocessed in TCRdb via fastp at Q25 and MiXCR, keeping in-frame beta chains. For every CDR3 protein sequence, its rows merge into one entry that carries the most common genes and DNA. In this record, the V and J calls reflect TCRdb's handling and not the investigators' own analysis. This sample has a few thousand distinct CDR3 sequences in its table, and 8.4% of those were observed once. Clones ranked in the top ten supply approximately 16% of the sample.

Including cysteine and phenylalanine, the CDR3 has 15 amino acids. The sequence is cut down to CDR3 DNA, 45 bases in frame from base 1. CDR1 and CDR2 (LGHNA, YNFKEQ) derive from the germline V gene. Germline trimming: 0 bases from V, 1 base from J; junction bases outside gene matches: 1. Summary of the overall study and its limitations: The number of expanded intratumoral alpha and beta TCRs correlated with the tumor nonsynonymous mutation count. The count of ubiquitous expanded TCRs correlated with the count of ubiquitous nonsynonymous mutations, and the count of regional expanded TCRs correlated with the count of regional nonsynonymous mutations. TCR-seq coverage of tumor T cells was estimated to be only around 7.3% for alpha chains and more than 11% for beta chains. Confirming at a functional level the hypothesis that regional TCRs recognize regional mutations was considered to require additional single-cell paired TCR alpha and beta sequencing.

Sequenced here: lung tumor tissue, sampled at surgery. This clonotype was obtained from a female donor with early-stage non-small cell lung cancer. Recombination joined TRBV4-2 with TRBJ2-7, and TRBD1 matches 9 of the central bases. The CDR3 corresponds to CASSQETGGSYEQYF. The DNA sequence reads TGTGCCAGCAGCCAAGAGACAGGGGGGTCCTACGAGCAGTACTTC.